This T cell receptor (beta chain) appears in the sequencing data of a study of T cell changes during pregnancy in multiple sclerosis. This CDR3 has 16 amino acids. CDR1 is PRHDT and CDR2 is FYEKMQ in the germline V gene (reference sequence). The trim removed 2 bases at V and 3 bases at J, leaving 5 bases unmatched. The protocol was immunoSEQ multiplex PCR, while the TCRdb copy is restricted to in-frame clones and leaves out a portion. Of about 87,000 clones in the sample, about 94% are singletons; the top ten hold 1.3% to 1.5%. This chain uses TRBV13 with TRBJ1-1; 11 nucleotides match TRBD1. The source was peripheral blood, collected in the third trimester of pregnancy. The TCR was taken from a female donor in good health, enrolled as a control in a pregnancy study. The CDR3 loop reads CASSLRGQGADTEAFF. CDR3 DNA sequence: TGTGCCAGCAGCTTAAGAGGACAGGGGGCGGACACTGAAGCTTTCTTT.